Listed below are T cell receptor beta chains from one sample, sequenced in a study of T cell repertoires in cytomegalovirus infection. Each CDR3 protein is one row after TCRdb ran MiXCR on the reads. The table lists around 450,000 distinct CDR3 sequences, around 11% of them singletons. Sequenced: PBMCs. The receptors stem from a human donor in good health (CMV status not recorded). Some clones in this sample may be carry-over from other donors' samples. CDR3s include the opening cysteine and the closing phenylalanine or tryptophan. The D gene is left open where the match is weak. Size values are once, few and many counts, or a class for expanded clones, and some rows have none.

clone_size d_call j_call v_call cdr3_length cdr3_aa cdr3_nt
few - TRBJ1-1 TRBV19 13 CASLSTGNTEAFF TGTGCCAGCCTTTCGACAGGGAACACTGAAGCTTTCTTT
few - TRBJ2-5 TRBV29-1 13 CSLGGGSQETQYF TGCAGCTTGGGGGGCGGGAGTCAAGAGACCCAGTACTTC
many TRBD1 TRBJ1-6 TRBV6-6 15 CASSSPGQGDSPLHF TGTGCCAGCAGTTCCCCGGGACAGGGGGATTCACCCCTCCACTTT
many - TRBJ1-2 TRBV20-1 12 CSARILNYGYTF TGCAGTGCTAGAATCCTTAACTATGGCTACACCTTC
few - TRBJ2-2 TRBV3-1 14 CASSPPGLTGELFF TGTGCCAGCAGCCCCCCAGGGCTCACCGGGGAGCTGTTTTTT
many - TRBJ2-5 TRBV7-8 15 CASSLTRLGQETQYF TGTGCCAGCAGCTTAACACGGTTGGGACAAGAGACCCAGTACTTC
many - TRBJ2-7 TRBV7-9 12 CASSQGLIEQYF TGTGCCAGCAGCCAGGGGCTTATCGAGCAGTACTTC
- - TRBJ1-1 TRBV3-1 14 CASSQGSTAFEAFF TGTGCCAGCAGCCAAGGTTCGACAGCCTTTGAAGCTTTCTTT
- - TRBJ1-1 TRBV9 13 CASSREDPIEAFF TGTGCCAGCAGCAGAGAGGACCCGATTGAAGCTTTCTTT
- TRBD2 TRBJ2-3 TRBV20-1 16 CSAREPSGKVTDTQYF TGCAGTGCTAGAGAACCTAGCGGGAAAGTCACAGATACGCAGTATTTT
many - TRBJ2-1 TRBV6-1 14 CASSVSGRYNEQFF TGTGCCAGCAGTGTTAGCGGCCGTTACAATGAGCAGTTCTTC
many - TRBJ2-1 TRBV4-2 14 CASSQETSLNEQFF TGTGCCAGCAGCCAAGAGACTAGTTTAAATGAGCAGTTCTTC
many TRBD1 TRBJ2-5 TRBV5-4 16 CASSPPGQLYQETQYF TGTGCCAGCAGCCCCCCGGGACAGCTATACCAAGAGACCCAGTACTTC
many TRBD1 TRBJ2-2 TRBV15 15 CATSTRQGGTGELFF TGTGCCACCAGCACCCGACAGGGCGGCACCGGGGAGCTGTTTTTT
many - TRBJ1-4 TRBV12-3/TRBV12-4 14 CASSSAGGNEKLFF TGTGCCAGCAGTTCGGCGGGGGGAAATGAAAAACTGTTTTTT
few - TRBJ1-1 TRBV28 15 CASSGTDQVNTEAFF TGTGCCAGCAGCGGAACGGACCAGGTGAACACTGAAGCTTTCTTT
few TRBD2 TRBJ2-1 TRBV6-2/TRBV6-3 16 CASSYNRGLAPNEQFF TGTGCCAGCAGTTACAACCGGGGACTAGCGCCCAATGAGCAGTTCTTC
many TRBD2 TRBJ2-3 TRBV10-3 15 CAINPTSGSADTQYF TGTGCCATCAATCCGACTAGCGGGAGTGCAGATACGCAGTATTTT
many - TRBJ2-5 TRBV4-1 14 CASSQDGSQETQYF TGCGCCAGCAGCCAAGATGGGTCGCAAGAGACCCAGTACTTC
many - TRBJ1-2 TRBV3-1 11 CASSQGEGTSF TGTGCCAGCAGCCAAGGAGAGGGGACCTCTTTC
- - TRBJ1-1 TRBV19 12 CASGELNTEAFF TGTGCCAGCGGCGAATTGAACACTGAAGCTTTCTTT
many - TRBJ2-2 TRBV30 13 CAWRDPLTGELFF TGTGCCTGGAGGGACCCTCTCACCGGGGAGCTGTTTTTT
many - TRBJ2-3 TRBV7-6 15 CASSLQGLNTDTQYF TGTGCCAGCAGCTTACAGGGGCTTAATACAGATACGCAGTATTTT
few - TRBJ2-7 TRBV6-5 19 CASSPLSAGIREGWGEQYF TGTGCCAGCAGTCCGTTATCCGCAGGGATTCGGGAAGGATGGGGCGAGCAGTACTTC
- - TRBJ2-5 TRBV18 13 CASSPLTQETQYF TGTGCCAGCTCACCACTTACTCAAGAGACCCAGTACTTC
- - TRBJ1-5 TRBV20-1 16 CSASVAQFDSNQPQHF TGCAGTGCTAGCGTGGCCCAGTTCGACAGCAATCAGCCCCAGCATTTT
many TRBD1 TRBJ2-2 TRBV19 14 CASILTGGTGELFF TGTGCCAGCATTCTGACAGGGGGCACCGGGGAGCTGTTTTTT
- - TRBJ2-5 TRBV4-1 14 CASSQDPGKETQYF TGCGCCAGCAGCCAAGATCCAGGGAAAGAGACCCAGTACTTC
many - TRBJ2-2 TRBV5-5 14 CASSEQGNTGELFF TGTGCCAGCAGCGAACAGGGGAACACCGGGGAGCTGTTTTTT
many - TRBJ2-1 TRBV19 14 CASSTGRSYNEQFF TGTGCCAGTTCAACAGGGAGGTCCTACAATGAGCAGTTCTTC
few - TRBJ1-2 TRBV20-1 12 CSARDRDYGYTF TGCAGTGCTAGAGATCGGGACTATGGCTACACCTTC
- TRBD2 TRBJ2-1 TRBV5-1 14 CASITSGSRHEQFF TGCGCCAGCATTACTAGCGGGAGTCGGCATGAGCAGTTCTTC
- - TRBJ2-1 TRBV20-1 13 CSATKGYRDEQFF TGCAGTGCTACCAAAGGTTATAGGGATGAGCAGTTCTTC
many TRBD2 TRBJ2-7 TRBV11-2 15 CASSQGTSGEYEQYF TGTGCCAGCAGCCAAGGGACTAGCGGGGAATACGAGCAGTACTTC
- - TRBJ2-7 TRBV18 10 CASRSYEQYF TGTGCCAGCCGCTCCTACGAGCAGTACTTC
many - TRBJ2-7 TRBV24-1 16 CATGGRTAVEAYEQYF TGTGCCACCGGCGGAAGGACCGCGGTGGAGGCCTACGAGCAGTACTTC
- TRBD1 TRBJ1-4 TRBV6-6 16 CASSDVGQATNEKLFF TGTGCCAGCAGTGACGTGGGACAGGCAACTAATGAAAAACTGTTTTTT
few TRBD2 TRBJ2-7 TRBV12-3/TRBV12-4 17 CASSFTPRLAGFYEQYF TGTGCCAGCAGTTTTACCCCTCGACTAGCGGGTTTTTACGAGCAGTACTTC
many - TRBJ2-1 TRBV2 14 CASRRRGAYNEQFF TGTGCCAGCAGACGGAGGGGCGCCTACAATGAGCAGTTCTTC
many - TRBJ1-1 TRBV7-3 17 CASSLSRRGFRGDHLFF TGTGCCAGCAGCTTAAGTCGCCGAGGGTTCAGGGGCGATCATCTTTTCTTT
many - TRBJ1-6 TRBV28 15 CASTPLDGYNSPLHF TGTGCCAGCACCCCGCTCGACGGGTATAATTCACCCCTCCACTTT
many - TRBJ2-2 TRBV19 14 CASSTGENTGELFF TGTGCCAGTAGTACGGGGGAGAACACCGGGGAGCTGTTTTTT